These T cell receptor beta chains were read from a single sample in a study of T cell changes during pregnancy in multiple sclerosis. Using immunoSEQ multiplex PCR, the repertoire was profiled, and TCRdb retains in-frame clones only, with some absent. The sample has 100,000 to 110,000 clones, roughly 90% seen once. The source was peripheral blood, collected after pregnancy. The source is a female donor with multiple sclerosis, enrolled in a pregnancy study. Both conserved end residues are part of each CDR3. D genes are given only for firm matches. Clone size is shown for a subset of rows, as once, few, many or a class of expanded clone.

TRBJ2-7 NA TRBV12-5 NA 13 TGTGCTAGTGGTTTAGCGGGTTACAACGAGCAGTACTTC CASGLAGYNEQYF
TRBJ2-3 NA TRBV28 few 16 TGTGCCAGCAGTCTAATCCGTCGGGGAGGCACAGATACGCAGTATTTT CASSLIRRGGTDTQYF
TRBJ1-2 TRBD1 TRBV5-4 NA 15 TGTGCCAGCAGCCCAAACAGGGGAGTCGACTATGGCTACACCTTC CASSPNRGVDYGYTF
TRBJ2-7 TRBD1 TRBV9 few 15 TGTGCCAGCAGCGTCTCGGGACAGGGGGCGTTAGAGCAGTACTTC CASSVSGQGALEQYF
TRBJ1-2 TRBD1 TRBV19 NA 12 TGTGCCAGTACCTGGACAGGGAATGGCTACACCTTC CASTWTGNGYTF
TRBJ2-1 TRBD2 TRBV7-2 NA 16 TGTGCCAGCAGCCCCCAGGGTAGCGGGGGTTACAATGAGCAGTTCTTC CASSPQGSGGYNEQFF
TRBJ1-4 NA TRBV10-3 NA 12 TGTGCCATCAGTGACGACAGGGAAAAACTGTTTTTT CAISDDREKLFF
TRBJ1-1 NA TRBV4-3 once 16 TGCGCCAGCAGCCGATTTGGGTTATCGGGGGTCGCTGAAGCTTTCTTT CASSRFGLSGVAEAFF
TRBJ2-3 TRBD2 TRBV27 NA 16 TGTGCCAGCAGTATTACTAGCGGGAGGAGCACAGATACGCAGTATTTT CASSITSGRSTDTQYF
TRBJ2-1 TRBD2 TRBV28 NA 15 TGTGCCAGCAGTTTTATGGGCGGGAGAAGCAATGAGCAGTTCTTC CASSFMGGRSNEQFF
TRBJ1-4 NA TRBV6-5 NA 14 TGTGCCAGCAGTAAAGGGGATACTAATGAAAAACTGTTTTTT CASSKGDTNEKLFF
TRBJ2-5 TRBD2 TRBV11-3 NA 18 TGTGCCAGCAGCTTACTAGCCCCAACTAGCGCTGGGGAGGAGACCCAGTACTTC CASSLLAPTSAGEETQYF
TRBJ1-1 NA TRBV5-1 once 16 TGCGCCAGCAGCTTGGGAAGGGCAGGGATGAACACTGAAGCTTTCTTT CASSLGRAGMNTEAFF
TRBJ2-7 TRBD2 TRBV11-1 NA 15 TGTGCCAGCAGCGTACCGTCGGGGGGGTACGCCGAGCAGTACTTC CASSVPSGGYAEQYF
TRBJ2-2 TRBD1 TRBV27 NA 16 TGTGCCAGCAGTCCGCGGACAGGGCCAAACACCGGGGAGCTGTTTTTT CASSPRTGPNTGELFF
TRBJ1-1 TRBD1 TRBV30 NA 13 TGTGCCTGGATGGGACAGGGTTACGCTGAAGCTTTCTTT CAWMGQGYAEAFF
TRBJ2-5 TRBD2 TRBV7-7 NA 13 TGTGCCAGCAGCCGGGGGGGTCAAGAGACCCAGTACTTC CASSRGGQETQYF
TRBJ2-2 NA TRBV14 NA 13 TGTGCCAGCAGCCAAGTTGAGACCGGGGAGCTGTTTTTT CASSQVETGELFF
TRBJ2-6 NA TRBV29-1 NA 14 TGCAGCGTTGAATCCCTCTCTGGGGCCAACGTCCTGACTTTC CSVESLSGANVLTF
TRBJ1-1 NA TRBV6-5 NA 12 TGTGCCAGCAGCTCTCCGGGACAAGAAGCTTTCTTT CASSSPGQEAFF
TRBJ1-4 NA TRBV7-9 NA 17 TGTGCCAGCAGCTTATGGGAGCCTTGGTTGGGTGATGAAAAACTGTTTTTT CASSLWEPWLGDEKLFF
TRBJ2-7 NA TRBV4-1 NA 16 TGCGCCAGCAGCCAAGATTTTGGAGGCCTCTCCTACGAGCAGTACTTC CASSQDFGGLSYEQYF
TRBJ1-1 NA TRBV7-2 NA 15 TGTGCCAGCAGCTTATCTGACAGAATGAACACTGAAGCTTTCTTT CASSLSDRMNTEAFF
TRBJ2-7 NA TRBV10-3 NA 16 TGTGCCATCAGTGGAGGCGGCCCTAACACGCCCTACGAGCAGTACTTC CAISGGGPNTPYEQYF
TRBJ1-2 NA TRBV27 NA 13 TGTGCCAGCAGTCTCGTCAGGGACTATGGCTACACCTTC CASSLVRDYGYTF
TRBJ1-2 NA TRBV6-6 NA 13 TGTGCCAGCAGTTCCCGACAAGTTTATGGCTACACCTTC CASSSRQVYGYTF
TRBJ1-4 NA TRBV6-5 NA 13 TGTGCCAGCACGGGAGAGGTACATGAAAAACTGTTTTTT CASTGEVHEKLFF
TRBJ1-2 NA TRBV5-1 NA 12 TGCGCCAGCAGCTTGACAGGCTCGGGCTACACCTTC CASSLTGSGYTF
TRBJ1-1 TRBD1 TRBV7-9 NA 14 TGTGCCAGCACTTTCGACAGGGGATACACTGAAGCTTTCTTT CASTFDRGYTEAFF
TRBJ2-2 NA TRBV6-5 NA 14 TGTGCCAGCAGGACGCCCGGGGAAACCGGGGAGCTGTTTTTT CASRTPGETGELFF
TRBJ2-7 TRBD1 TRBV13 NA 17 TGTGCCAGCAGCATTAGAAGTCGTAGGACAGGGACCTACGAGCAGTACTTC CASSIRSRRTGTYEQYF
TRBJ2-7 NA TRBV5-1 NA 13 TGCGCCAGCAGCTTAGATCCGGCCTACGAGCAGTACTTC CASSLDPAYEQYF
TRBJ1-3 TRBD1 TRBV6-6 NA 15 TGTGCCAGCAGTCCGACAGGGGGTTCTGGAAACACCATATATTTT CASSPTGGSGNTIYF